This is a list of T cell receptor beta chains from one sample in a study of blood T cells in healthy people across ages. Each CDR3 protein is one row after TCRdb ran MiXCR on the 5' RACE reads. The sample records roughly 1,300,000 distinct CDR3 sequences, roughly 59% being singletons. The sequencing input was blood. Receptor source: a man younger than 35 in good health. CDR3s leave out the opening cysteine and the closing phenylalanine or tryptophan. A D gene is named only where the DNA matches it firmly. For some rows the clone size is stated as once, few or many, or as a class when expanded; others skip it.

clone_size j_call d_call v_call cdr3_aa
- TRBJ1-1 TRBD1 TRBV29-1 SVVDRANTEAF
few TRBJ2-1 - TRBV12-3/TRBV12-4 ASRLDSDEQF
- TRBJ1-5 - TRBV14 ASSSARTGIQH
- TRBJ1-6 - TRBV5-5 ASSLSPGTVLPYSPLH
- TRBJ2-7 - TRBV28 ASSSTRVGSYEQY
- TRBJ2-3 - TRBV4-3 ASSRAPSSTDTQY
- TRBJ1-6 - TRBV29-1 SVGGGPRTYNSPLH
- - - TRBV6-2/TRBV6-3 ASSYSGSYNEQY
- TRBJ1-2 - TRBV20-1 SASRWAANYGYT
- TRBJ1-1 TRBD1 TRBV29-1 SARTGGSTEAF
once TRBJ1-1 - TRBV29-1 SVERLVFWSVWNTEAF
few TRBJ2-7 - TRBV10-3 AITAGASYEQY
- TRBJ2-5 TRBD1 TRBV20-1 SAQMTGEETQY
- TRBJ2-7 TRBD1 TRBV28 ASSLNPRITGDEQY
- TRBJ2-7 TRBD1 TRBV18 ASSPGTGGTRQY
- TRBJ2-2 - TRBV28 ASSLRVQRYTGELF
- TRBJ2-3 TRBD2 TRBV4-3 ASSHVAGDTQY
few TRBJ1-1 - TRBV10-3 ATVGLGLGNTEAF
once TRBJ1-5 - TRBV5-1 ASSVRGDNQPQH
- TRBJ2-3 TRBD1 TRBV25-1 ASSGGPSTGRTDTQY
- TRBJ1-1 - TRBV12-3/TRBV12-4 ASKGTAGAGVAF
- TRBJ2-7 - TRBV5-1 ASSLGYGSYEQY
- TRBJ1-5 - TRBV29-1 SVAGKHGDQPQH
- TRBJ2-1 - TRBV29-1 SVEVRGEQF
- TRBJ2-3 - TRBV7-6 ASSLGEEPTDTQY
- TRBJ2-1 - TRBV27 ASSWALHNEQF
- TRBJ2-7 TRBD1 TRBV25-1 ASRGQGAIEQY